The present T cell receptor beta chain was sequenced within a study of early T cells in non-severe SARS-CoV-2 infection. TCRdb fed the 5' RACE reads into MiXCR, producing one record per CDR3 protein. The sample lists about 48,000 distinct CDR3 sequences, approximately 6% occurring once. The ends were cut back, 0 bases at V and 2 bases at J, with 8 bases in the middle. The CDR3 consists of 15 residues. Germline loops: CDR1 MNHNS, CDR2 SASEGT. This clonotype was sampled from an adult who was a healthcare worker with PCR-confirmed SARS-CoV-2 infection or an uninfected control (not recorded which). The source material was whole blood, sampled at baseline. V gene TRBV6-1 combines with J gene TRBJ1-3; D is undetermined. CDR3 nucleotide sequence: TGTGCCAGCAGTGAAGCGAAAGCCGCTGGAAACACCATATATTTT. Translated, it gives CASSEAKAAGNTIYF.